This TCR beta chain was documented in a study of blood T cell repertoires in COVID-19. Overall study context: Italy, Spain and the United States were the sources of the convalescent and acute COVID-19 samples. The cDNA or gDNA used as material had been derived from T cells, B-cell-depleted T cells, or PBMCs.

Authors' processing steps: Amplifying reference gene primers gave estimates of nucleated cell counts. The table came from immunoSEQ multiplex PCR; TCRdb's copy has only in-frame clones and leaves some out. That table furnishes V, J and clone size, whereas the DNA furnished D and trimming. The table records about 240,000 clones, around 90% of them present only once. This clonotype was obtained from a woman in her 70s with active or convalescent COVID-19. The sample was peripheral blood.

CDR3: CASTSPRGTGGYSPTYEQYF. The CDR3 DNA reads TGTGCCAGCACCTCCCCCCGCGGGACAGGGGGTTACAGTCCTACCTACGAGCAGTACTTC. V and J are TRBV7-9 and TRBJ2-7; 11 bases line up with TRBD1. The CDR3 sequence is 20 residues long. Losses at the gene ends were 7 bases for V and 2 bases for J; bases not matched to a gene: 22. Germline values: CDR1 SEHNR, CDR2 FQNEAQ (reference sequence).